This T cell receptor beta chain emerged from a study of preoperative IRX-2 immunotherapy in early breast cancer. Noted treatment: preoperative locoregional IRX-2 cytokine immunotherapy. The protocol was immunoSEQ multiplex PCR, while the TCRdb copy is restricted to in-frame clones and leaves out a portion. The table lists around 88,000 clones, 86% of them singletons. This CDR3 comprises 14 residues. V was pared by 2 bases and J by 4 bases, with 10 bases between. From germline, CDR1 is MDHEN and CDR2 SYDVKM. The receptor comes from a human donor with breast cancer. This chain connects TRBV28 to TRBJ2-3, with D perhaps matching TRBD1 (5 bases). Material: tumor tissue, obtained after IRX-2 immunotherapy. This CDR3 reads CASSLDQGADTQYF. The CDR3 DNA sequence: TGTGCCAGCAGTTTAGATCAGGGTGCAGATACGCAGTATTTT.